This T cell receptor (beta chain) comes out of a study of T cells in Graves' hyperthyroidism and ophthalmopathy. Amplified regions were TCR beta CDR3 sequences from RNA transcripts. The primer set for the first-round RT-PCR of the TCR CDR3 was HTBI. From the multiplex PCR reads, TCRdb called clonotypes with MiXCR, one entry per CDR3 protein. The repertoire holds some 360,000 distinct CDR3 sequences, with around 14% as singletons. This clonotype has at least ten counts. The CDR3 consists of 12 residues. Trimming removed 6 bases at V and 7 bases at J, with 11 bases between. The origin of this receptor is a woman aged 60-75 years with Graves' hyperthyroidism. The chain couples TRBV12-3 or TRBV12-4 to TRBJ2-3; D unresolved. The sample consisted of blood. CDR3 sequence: CASSPPEYTQYF. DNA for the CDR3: TGTGCCAGCAGCCCGCCCGAGTATACGCAGTATTTT.